Listed here is a single T cell receptor beta chain. The entry originates in a study of blood T cell repertoires in COVID-19. In the study overall: Sites across the United States, Italy and Spain contributed samples from acute and convalescent COVID-19.

In the authors' methods: Researchers report that nucleated cell counts were estimated from reference gene primer amplification. Only in-frame clones appear in the TCRdb table, and some are missing; sequencing was by immunoSEQ multiplex PCR. V and J calls plus clone size are reproduced from that table; the DNA served to infer D and trimming. The sample shows around 250,000 clones, about four fifths of them seen only once. Ages ranged from about 18 to 89 years, with residence in fewer than 25 US areas. Two consecutive negative NP/OP PCR tests, clearance, or resolved symptoms defined Cohort 3 recovery. This CDR3 has 13 amino acids. Per germline, CDR1 SGHRS and CDR2 YFSETQ. The V and J ends lost 4 bases and 4 bases respectively, with 9 bases between them.

The rearrangement joins TRBV5-1 to TRBJ2-1; tentative D call: TRBD1 (6 bases). Input material: PBMCs or T cells enriched from blood (not recorded which). The receptor was derived from a man aged 45-65 years who had recovered from COVID-19. The CDR3 spells CASSITGYNEQFF. CDR3 in DNA: TGCGCCAGCAGCATAACAGGGTACAATGAGCAGTTCTTC.